This TCR beta chain was documented in a study of monozygotic twins with inflammatory bowel disease (dated by TCRdb to between 2018 and 2021). Broadly, across the study: The complete study included approximately 28 monozygotic twin pairs: 19 IBD-discordant Danish pairs and nine German pairs, of which four were IBD-concordant and five were IBD-discordant. The search for disease-associated traits relied mainly on comparing IBD patients with their genetically identical healthy co-twins within discordant pairs. Each individual had, on average, about 151 000 unique TCRalpha sequences and 181 000 unique TCRbeta sequences available for analysis.

The library was prepared using 5' RACE. Preparation of each TCR library used approximately 3,200 ng of total RNA. cDNA was synthesized with SMARTScribe reverse transcriptase in eight separate reactions per sample. During cDNA synthesis, template switching introduced unique molecular identifiers that contained a 6-nucleotide sample barcode. TCRalpha and TCRbeta cDNA was amplified by two nested PCRs of 16 and 9 cycles, with bead purification after each PCR. Before amplification, the cDNA was treated with uracil DNA-glycosylase and purified using the QIAquick PCR purification kit. The second PCR added Illumina TruSeq-compatible adapters along with sample-specific barcodes. Library quality and concentration were checked on TapeStation and Qubit, and libraries were pooled at around 5 ng each. Sequencing of pooled libraries was carried out on an Illumina HiSeq2500 single-index Rapid Run using 2 x 100 bp reads and custom sequencing primers. Processing in the source paper ran as follows. MiGEC version 1.2.6 was used for UMI-based consensus assembly to correct PCR and sequencing errors. MiXCR version 2.1.1 handled V(D)J alignment, clonotype assembly and CDR3 extraction. Normalisation of gene usage, clonotype sharing and MAIT/NKT TCR abundance was achieved by analysing the top 1000, 10 000 and 20 000 clonotypes per sample. After downsampling to 27 000 UMIs, diversity was calculated as the inverse Simpson index using the vegan R package. Statistical testing used paired Mann-Whitney U tests on the discordant twin pairs and applied Benjamini-Hochberg correction for multiple testing. With the reads reprocessed by TCRdb, a single entry stands for each CDR3 protein sequence and no DNA is reported. The V and J calls, along with clone size, are taken from TCRdb and not from the paper's own processing. The record for this sample contains 350,000 to 500,000 distinct CDR3 sequences. The top ten clonotypes cover 2.4% of the sample.

Note on this clonotype: No antigen is known for it.

Overall results and qualifications from the work: Repertoire similarity did not differ between concordant and discordant twins, which could be due to limited statistical power. No single strong signal or clonotype linked to IBD turned up in the results, so the idea that one exists was not supported. Measured by the inverse Simpson index, TCRbeta repertoire diversity was lower in IBD patients than in their healthy co-twins. Distinction between different T cell subtypes could not be achieved in the analysis. Differing immunosuppressive treatments among patients may have added background noise and inter-individual variability to the repertoires. Fewer clonotypes were shared with other individuals by IBD patients than by healthy twins, most markedly in patients showing signs of disease activity.

CDR1 is given as SNHLY and CDR2 as FYNNEI, both from the germline V gene. The CDR3 goes from the cysteine to the phenylalanine over 13 residues. The DNA is not on file. An approximately 2.6 ml peripheral blood sample was drawn into PAXgene tubes per donor and stored at -80°C. Without any T cell sorting, total RNA was extracted from whole blood using the PAXgene blood miRNA kit on an automated QIAcube. Peripheral blood from monozygotic twin pairs, either concordant or discordant for inflammatory bowel disease, underwent deep TCRalpha and TCRbeta repertoire profiling that used unique molecular barcoding. For every twin pair, smoking habits were documented, and each individual was categorised as a current, former or never smoker.

Here the chain combines TRBV2 and TRBJ2-7. The sequence was collected from a human donor with ulcerative colitis or Crohn's disease, or a healthy co-twin of an affected twin (not recorded which). The sequencing input was blood. The CDR3 loop reads CASSRRADYEQYF.